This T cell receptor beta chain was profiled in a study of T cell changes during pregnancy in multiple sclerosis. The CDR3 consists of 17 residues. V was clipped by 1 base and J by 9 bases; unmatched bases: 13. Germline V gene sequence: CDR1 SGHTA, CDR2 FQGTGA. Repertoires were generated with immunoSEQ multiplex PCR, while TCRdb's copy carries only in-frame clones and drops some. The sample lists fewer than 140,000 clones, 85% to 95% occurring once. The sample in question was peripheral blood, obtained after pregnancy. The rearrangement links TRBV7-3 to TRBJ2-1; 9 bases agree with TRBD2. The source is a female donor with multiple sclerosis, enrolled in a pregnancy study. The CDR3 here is CASSLKGGASGMSEQFF. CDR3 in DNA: TGTGCCAGCAGCTTAAAGGGGGGGGCTAGCGGGATGAGTGAGCAGTTCTTC.